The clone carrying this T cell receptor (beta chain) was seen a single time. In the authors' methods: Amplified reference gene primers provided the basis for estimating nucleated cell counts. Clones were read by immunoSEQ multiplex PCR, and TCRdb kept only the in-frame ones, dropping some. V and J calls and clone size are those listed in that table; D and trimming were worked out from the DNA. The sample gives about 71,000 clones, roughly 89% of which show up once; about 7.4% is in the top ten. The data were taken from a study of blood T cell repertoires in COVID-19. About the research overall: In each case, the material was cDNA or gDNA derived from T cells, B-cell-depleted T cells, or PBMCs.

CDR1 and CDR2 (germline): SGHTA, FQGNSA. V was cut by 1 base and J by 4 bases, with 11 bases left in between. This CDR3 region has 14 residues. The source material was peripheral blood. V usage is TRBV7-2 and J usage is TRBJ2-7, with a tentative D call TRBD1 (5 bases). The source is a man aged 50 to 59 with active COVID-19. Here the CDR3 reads CASSLGGSKYEQYF. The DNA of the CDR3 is TGTGCCAGCAGCTTAGGGGGCTCGAAGTACGAGCAGTACTTC. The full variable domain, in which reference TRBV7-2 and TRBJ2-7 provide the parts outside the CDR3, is GAGVSQSPSNKVTEKGKDVELRCDPISGHTALYWYRQSLGQGLEFLIYFQGNSAPDKSGLPSDRFSAERTGGSVSTLTIQRTQQEDSAVYLCASSLGGSKYEQYFGPGTRLTVT.